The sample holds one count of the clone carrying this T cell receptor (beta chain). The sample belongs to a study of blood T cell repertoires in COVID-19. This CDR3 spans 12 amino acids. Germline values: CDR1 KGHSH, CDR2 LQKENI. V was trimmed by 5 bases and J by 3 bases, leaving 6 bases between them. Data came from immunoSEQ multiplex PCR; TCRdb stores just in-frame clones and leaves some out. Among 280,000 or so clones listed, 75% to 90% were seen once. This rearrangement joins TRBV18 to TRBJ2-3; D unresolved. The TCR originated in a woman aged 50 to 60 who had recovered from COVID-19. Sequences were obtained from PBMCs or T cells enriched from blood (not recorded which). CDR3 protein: CASSTTTDTQYF. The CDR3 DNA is TGTGCCAGCTCAACCACTACAGATACGCAGTATTTT.